This section outlines one T cell receptor beta chain sequence together with its context. Its antigen is unknown. Time point specified: week 35, safety follow-up. All doses held 300 ug of mutant IDH1 20-mer peptide, with topical imiquimod. This sample was taken from a study of a mutant IDH1 vaccine in newly diagnosed glioma. Overall study: Onset of vaccination occurred 4-6 weeks following radiotherapy alone, or with temozolomide cycles. Patients had received radiotherapy, temozolomide, or both previously, most receiving both. Visit V12 happened at week 35; visit V13 happened at week 47.

Study-level results: Pseudoprogression seemingly bore no relation to changes in top peripheral T cell clonotypes.

In germline, CDR1 is MGHDK, CDR2 SYGVNS. The V and J ends lost 3 bases and 6 bases, in that order; junction bases with no gene match: 9. This CDR3 has 15 amino acids. TCRdb keeps only in-frame clones here, not all; method: immunoSEQ multiplex PCR. The data contain over 55,000 clones, roughly 76% of them singletons. The rearrangement joins TRBV25-1 to TRBJ2-3; 7 bases are a match to TRBD1. Source: PBMCs, taken from a glioma patient whose treatment included an IDH1 peptide vaccine. The origin of this receptor is a man aged 40-55 years with glioma. CDR3 amino acids: CASSEGNRGVDTQYF. The CDR3 DNA follows: TGTGCCAGCAGTGAGGGAAACAGGGGCGTGGATACGCAGTATTTT.